Only a few counts were recorded for the clone carrying this TCR beta chain. Antigen unknown. This sample is drawn from a study of cytomegalovirus exposure and HLA in healthy donors. Study-level findings and limits: When the data were analyzed later, several of the most significant clusters appeared to be linked to common viral pathogens.

PCR amplification relied on 60 Vbeta primers (plus 13 Jbeta primers). Clones were sequenced by immunoSEQ multiplex PCR, and TCRdb holds only the in-frame ones, with some missing. The repertoire includes just over 200,000 clones, about two thirds of them detected once, and less than 3% sits in the top ten. Germline trimming cut 3 bases from V and 5 bases from J; bases unmatched to any gene: 9. CDR1 and CDR2 from the germline V gene are SGHRS and YFSETQ. The CDR3 extends over 15 amino acids. The sample comprised PBMCs. The clonotype originates from a middle-aged man in good health and CMV-seropositive. V usage is TRBV5-1 and J usage is TRBJ2-7; 9 nucleotides agree with TRBD1. This CDR3 is CASSSPGQGFNEQYF. CDR3 coding DNA: TGCGCCAGCAGCTCTCCGGGACAGGGTTTCAACGAGCAGTACTTC.